This T cell receptor (beta chain) was recovered during a study of CD8 T cells in ankylosing spondylitis. Each CDR3 protein gets one entry after TCRdb re-called the 5' RACE reads with MiXCR. The sample comprises 350,000 to 450,000 distinct CDR3 sequences, approximately 22% of which are singletons, and roughly 13% rests with the top ten. Germline V gene sequence: CDR1 DFQATT, CDR2 SNEGSKA (reference sequence). The J segment lost 2 bases and the V segment lost 6 bases, leaving 14 bases of the junction unmatched. The CDR3 spans 16 residues. Sequencing was performed on blood, either unsorted or a sorted T cell fraction (not recorded which). The chain couples TRBV20-1 to TRBJ2-5, with 8 bases matching TRBD2. This TCR was sampled from a male donor with ankylosing spondylitis or in good health (not recorded which). CDR3 DNA: TGCAGTGCAATCCTTCGGGCGGGGGGCCTACAAGAGACCCAGTACTTC. Encoded protein: CSAILRAGGLQETQYF.